This T cell receptor beta chain was identified during a study of blood T cell repertoires in COVID-19. Study processing details: The assay estimated nucleated cells by amplifying reference gene primers. Here immunoSEQ multiplex PCR was the method, and the copy in TCRdb shows in-frame clones only, minus some. V and J calls and clone size are given by that table; D and trimming were obtained from the DNA. The sample holds tens of thousands of clones; roughly 89% are singletons and the top ten take 6.5% to 9.5%. V shed 3 bases, J shed 0 bases, and the junction held 7 bases outside the gene matches. Germline lookup yields CDR1 LNHDA and CDR2 SQIVND (reference sequence). CDR3 size: 16 residues.

Sequencing was carried out using peripheral blood. The sequence was obtained from a human donor in a cohort sampled during active COVID-19. The chain employs TRBV19 and TRBJ1-1; 7 positions match TRBD1. CDR3 region: CASSIPRGSMNTEAFF. CDR3 nucleotides: TGTGCCAGTAGTATCCCCAGGGGGTCGATGAACACTGAAGCTTTCTTT.